This T cell receptor beta chain is drawn from a study of shared T cell receptors in the human thymus. J lost 7 bases, V lost 4 bases, and 2 bases had no gene match. Germline CDR1 is SGHDN and CDR2 is FVKESK. This CDR3 is 14 amino acids long. The method was immunoSEQ multiplex PCR; TCRdb's version includes in-frame clones alone and lacks a portion of them. The repertoire holds some 700,000 clones, roughly 88% seen once, with approximately 0.01% in the top ten. The sample was also reused in another study, on human thymus T cells. That paper notes: Resections that were taken during corrective heart surgery supplied the thymus tissue. Related studies found that unrelated individuals share highly overlapping thymic repertoires.

The V gene is TRBV14, the J gene TRBJ1-6, with TRBD1 matching over 9 bases. The sequencing input was thymocytes. This TCR derives from a girl under two years old with a congenital heart defect. The CDR3 is CASSPGQGNSPLHF. The CDR3 DNA reads TGTGCCAGCAGCCCAGGACAGGGGAATTCACCCCTCCACTTT.